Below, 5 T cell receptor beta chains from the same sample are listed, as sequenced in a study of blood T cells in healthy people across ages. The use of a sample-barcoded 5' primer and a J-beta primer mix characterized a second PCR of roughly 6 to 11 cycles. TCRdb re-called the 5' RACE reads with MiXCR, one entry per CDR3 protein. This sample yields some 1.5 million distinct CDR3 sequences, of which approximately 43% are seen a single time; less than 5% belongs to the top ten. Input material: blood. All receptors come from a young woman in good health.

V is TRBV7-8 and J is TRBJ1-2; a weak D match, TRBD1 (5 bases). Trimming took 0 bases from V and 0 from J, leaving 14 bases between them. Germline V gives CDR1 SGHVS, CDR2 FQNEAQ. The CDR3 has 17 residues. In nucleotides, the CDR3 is TGTGCCAGCAGCTTAGCGCTCGGCCGAGGGGCTAACTATGGCTACACCTTC. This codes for CASSLALGRGANYGYTF. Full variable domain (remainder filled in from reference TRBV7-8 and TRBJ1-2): GAGVSQSPRYKVAKRGQDVALRCDPISGHVSLFWYQQALGQGPEFLTYFQNEAQLDKSGLPSDRFFAERPEGSVSTLKIQRTQQEDSAVYLCASSLALGRGANYGYTFGSGTRLTVV.

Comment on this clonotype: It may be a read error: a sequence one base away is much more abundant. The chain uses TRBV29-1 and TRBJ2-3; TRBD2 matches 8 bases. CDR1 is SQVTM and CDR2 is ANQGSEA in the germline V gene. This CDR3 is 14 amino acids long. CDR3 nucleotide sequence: TGCAACGTTCCTAGCGGGCCCAGCACAGATACGCAGTATTTT. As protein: CNVPSGPSTDTQYF.

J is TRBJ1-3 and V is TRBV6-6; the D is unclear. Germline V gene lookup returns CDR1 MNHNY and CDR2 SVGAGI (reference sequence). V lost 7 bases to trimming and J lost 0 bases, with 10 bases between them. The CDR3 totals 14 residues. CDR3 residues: CASNKGPSGNTIYF. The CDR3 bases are TGTGCCAGCAATAAGGGTCCCTCTGGAAACACCATATATTTT.

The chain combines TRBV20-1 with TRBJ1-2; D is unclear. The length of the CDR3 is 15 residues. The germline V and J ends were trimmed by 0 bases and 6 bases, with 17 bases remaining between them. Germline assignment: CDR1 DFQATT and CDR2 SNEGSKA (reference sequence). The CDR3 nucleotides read TGCAGTGCTAGAGATCCCCCGTTGAAGTTGGATGGCTACACCTTC. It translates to CSARDPPLKLDGYTF.

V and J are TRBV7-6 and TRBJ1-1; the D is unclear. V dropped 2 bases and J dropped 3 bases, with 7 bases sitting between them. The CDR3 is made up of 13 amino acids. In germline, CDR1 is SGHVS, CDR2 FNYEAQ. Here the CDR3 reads CASSLQADTEAFF. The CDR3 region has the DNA TGTGCCAGCAGCTTACAGGCGGACACTGAAGCTTTCTTT.